Listed below are T cell receptor beta chains from one sample, sequenced in a study of STAT5B mutations in CD4+ large granular lymphocyte leukemia. Measured with immunoSEQ multiplex PCR; TCRdb has only the in-frame clones, and not every one. The sample gives fewer than 2,000 clones, 77% of which show up once; around 89% is in the top ten. Sequencing input: PBMCs. The receptors come from a woman in her seventies with CD4+ T-cell large granular lymphocyte leukemia. Each CDR3 is given with its conserved first and last residue. Fields, in order: clone size, J gene, D gene, V gene, CDR3 protein, CDR3 DNA. The D gene is left open where the match is weak. The size of a clone is reported for some rows only, either as once, few or many, or as a class for expanded clones.

- TRBJ2-3 - TRBV11-2 CASSFNSQDTQYF TGTGCCAGCAGCTTCAACTCCCAAGATACGCAGTATTTT
- TRBJ1-1 - TRBV2 CASSRGPRGAFF TGTGCCAGCAGTCGCGGGCCGCGGGGAGCTTTCTTT
few TRBJ1-2 - TRBV2 CASSGVGYGYTF TGTGCCAGCAGTGGGGTTGGCTATGGCTACACCTTC
- TRBJ1-2 TRBD1 TRBV30 CASPGTGVGYTF TGTGCCTCACCCGGGACAGGGGTTGGCTACACCTTC
- TRBJ1-2 - TRBV19 CASSQQGDTYGYTF TGTGCCAGTAGTCAACAGGGAGATACCTATGGCTACACCTTC
- TRBJ2-2 TRBD2 TRBV5-4 CASSLVRLAGETGELFF TGTGCCAGCAGCTTGGTCAGGCTAGCGGGTGAAACCGGGGAGCTGTTTTTT
- TRBJ2-1 TRBD2 TRBV19 CASRKTSGFYNEQFF TGTGCCAGTAGAAAAACTAGCGGGTTTTACAATGAGCAGTTCTTC
- TRBJ1-4 TRBD1 TRBV10-3 CAISSTQGAGEKLFF TGTGCCATCAGTTCGACACAGGGGGCCGGTGAAAAACTGTTTTTT
- TRBJ1-2 - TRBV5-4 CASRRGAALHNYGYTF TGTGCCAGCAGGAGGGGAGCAGCTCTCCATAACTATGGCTACACCTTC
large TRBJ2-2 - TRBV7-8 CASSRGALGELFF TGTGCCAGCAGCCGAGGGGCTCTCGGGGAGCTGTTTTTT
- TRBJ1-2 - TRBV9 CASSLLGQDYGYTF TGTGCCAGCAGCTTGCTTGGGCAGGACTATGGCTACACCTTC